This TCR beta chain was retrieved from a study of OX40 agonist ivuxolimab in advanced cancers. At the level of the study: From roughly 20 to 79 years was the age range, with a mean of approximately 58 years, and around 80% were male.

V dropped 2 bases and J dropped 7; count of bases not matched to a gene: 13. This CDR3 comprises 16 residues. Germline loops: CDR1 MGHRA, CDR2 YSYEKL. With respect to this clone: As yet, its antigen is unknown.

TCRdb keeps only in-frame clones here, not all; method: immunoSEQ multiplex PCR. The sample contains 70,000 or so clones, approximately 86% of which appear only once. Findings and caveats of the study: The study found among the lowest clonal expansion in partial responders at 0.1-3.0 mg/kg. By week 6 at 0.1 to 3.0 mg/kg, blood CD4+ and CD8+ T cells had expanded clonally. Expanded clones were, on average, more numerous in CD8+ T cells than in CD4+.

V and J are TRBV4-1 and TRBJ1-1; 7 bases map to TRBD1. Source: CD4+ or CD8+ T cells sorted from blood, taken in a trial of the OX40 agonist ivuxolimab. The TCR comes from an adult with an advanced solid tumor such as melanoma, head and neck, liver or kidney cancer. CDR3: CASSQRGDRARSEAFF. CDR3 in DNA: TGCGCCAGCAGCCAAAGAGGAGACAGGGCTAGGAGTGAAGCTTTCTTT.